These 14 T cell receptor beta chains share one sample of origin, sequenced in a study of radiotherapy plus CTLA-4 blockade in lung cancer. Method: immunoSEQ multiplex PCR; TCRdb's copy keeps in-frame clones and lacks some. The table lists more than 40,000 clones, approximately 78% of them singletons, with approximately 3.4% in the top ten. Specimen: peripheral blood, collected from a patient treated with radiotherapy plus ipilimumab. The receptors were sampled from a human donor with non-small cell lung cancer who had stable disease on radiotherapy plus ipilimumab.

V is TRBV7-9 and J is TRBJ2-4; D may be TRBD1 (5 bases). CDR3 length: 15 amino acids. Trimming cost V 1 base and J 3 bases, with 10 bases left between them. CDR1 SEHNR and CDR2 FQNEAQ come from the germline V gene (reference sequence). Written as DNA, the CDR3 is TGTGCCAGCAGCTTAGGAGACAGAGACAAAAACATTCAGTACTTC. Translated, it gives CASSLGDRDKNIQYF.

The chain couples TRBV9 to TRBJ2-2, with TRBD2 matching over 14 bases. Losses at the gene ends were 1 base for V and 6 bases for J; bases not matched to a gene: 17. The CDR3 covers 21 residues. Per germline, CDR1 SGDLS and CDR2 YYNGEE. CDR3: CASSVLGTSGSRVGLSGELFF. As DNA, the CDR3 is TGTGCCAGCAGCGTACTCGGGACTAGCGGGAGCCGAGTCGGTCTCTCCGGGGAGCTGTTTTTT.

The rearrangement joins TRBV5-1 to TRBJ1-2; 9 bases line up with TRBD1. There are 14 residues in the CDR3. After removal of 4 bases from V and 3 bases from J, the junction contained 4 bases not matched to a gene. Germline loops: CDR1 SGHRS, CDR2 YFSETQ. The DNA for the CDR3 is TGCGCCAGCAGCCCGGGACAGGGTGACTATGGCTACACCTTC. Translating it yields CASSPGQGDYGYTF. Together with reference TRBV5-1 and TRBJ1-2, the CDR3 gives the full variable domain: KAGVTQTPRYLIKTRGQQVTLSCSPISGHRSVSWYQQTPGQGLQFLFEYFSETQRNKGNFPGRFSGRQFSNSRSEMNVSTLELGDSALYLCASSPGQGDYGYTFGSGTRLTVV.

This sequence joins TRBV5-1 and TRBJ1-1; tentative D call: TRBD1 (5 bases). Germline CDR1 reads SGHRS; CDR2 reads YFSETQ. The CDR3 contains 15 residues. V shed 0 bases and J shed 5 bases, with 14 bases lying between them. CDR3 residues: CASSLAQGGGTEAFF. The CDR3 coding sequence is TGCGCCAGCAGCTTGGCCCAGGGTGGAGGGACTGAAGCTTTCTTT. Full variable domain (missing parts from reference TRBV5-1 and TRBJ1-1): KAGVTQTPRYLIKTRGQQVTLSCSPISGHRSVSWYQQTPGQGLQFLFEYFSETQRNKGNFPGRFSGRQFSNSRSEMNVSTLELGDSALYLCASSLAQGGGTEAFFGQGTRLTVV.

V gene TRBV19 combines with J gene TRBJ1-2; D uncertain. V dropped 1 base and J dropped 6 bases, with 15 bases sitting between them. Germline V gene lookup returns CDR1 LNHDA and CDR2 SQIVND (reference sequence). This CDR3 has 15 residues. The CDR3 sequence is CASSIAVGKKNGYTF. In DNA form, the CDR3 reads TGTGCCAGTAGTATAGCGGTCGGGAAAAAGAATGGCTACACCTTC. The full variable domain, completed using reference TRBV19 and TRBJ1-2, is DGGITQSPKYLFRKEGQNVTLSCEQNLNHDAMYWYRQDPGQGLRLIYYSQIVNDFQKGDIAEGYSVSREKKESFPLTVTSAQKNPTAFYLCASSIAVGKKNGYTFGSGTRLTVV.

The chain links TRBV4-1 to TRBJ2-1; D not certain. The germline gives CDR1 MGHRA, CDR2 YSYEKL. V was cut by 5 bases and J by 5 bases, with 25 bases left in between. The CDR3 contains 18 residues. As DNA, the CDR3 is TGCGCCAGCAGCTCACGATCCAACCCTAAACGGGTGAACAATGAGCAGTTCTTC. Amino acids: CASSSRSNPKRVNNEQFF.

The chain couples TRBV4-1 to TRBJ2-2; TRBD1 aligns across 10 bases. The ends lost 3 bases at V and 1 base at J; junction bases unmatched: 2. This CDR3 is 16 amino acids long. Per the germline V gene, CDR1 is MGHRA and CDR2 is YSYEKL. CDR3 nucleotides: TGCGCCAGCAGCCATCGGACAGGGGGGAACACCGGGGAGCTGTTTTTT. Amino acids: CASSHRTGGNTGELFF.

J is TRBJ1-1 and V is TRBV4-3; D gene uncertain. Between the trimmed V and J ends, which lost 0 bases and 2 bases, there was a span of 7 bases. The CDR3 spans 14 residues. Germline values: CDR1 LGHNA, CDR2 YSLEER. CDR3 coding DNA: TGCGCCAGCAGCCAAGAAACAGAAAACACTGAAGCTTTCTTT. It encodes CASSQETENTEAFF.

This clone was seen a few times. The CDR3 DNA reads TGTGCCAGCTCCCCCGGGTCAGGGGGCGCTGAAGCTTTCTTT. Amino acids: CASSPGSGGAEAFF. The chain has TRBV18 and TRBJ1-1, with 8 bases that match TRBD1. The CDR3 covers 14 residues. CDR1 and CDR2 (germline): KGHSH, LQKENI. V was clipped by 6 bases and J by 6 bases; unmatched bases: 9.

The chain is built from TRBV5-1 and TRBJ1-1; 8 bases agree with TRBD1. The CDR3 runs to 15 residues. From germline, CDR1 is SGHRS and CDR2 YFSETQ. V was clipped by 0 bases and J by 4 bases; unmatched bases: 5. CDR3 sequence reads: CASSLEDRVSTEAFF. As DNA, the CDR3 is TGCGCCAGCAGCTTGGAGGACAGGGTGAGCACTGAAGCTTTCTTT.

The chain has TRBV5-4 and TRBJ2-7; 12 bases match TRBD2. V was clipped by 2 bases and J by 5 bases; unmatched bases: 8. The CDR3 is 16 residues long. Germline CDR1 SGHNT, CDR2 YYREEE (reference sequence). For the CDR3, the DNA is TGTGCCAGCAGCTTCTCTAGCGGGAGGGCCCTGAACGAGCAGTACTTC. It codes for CASSFSSGRALNEQYF.

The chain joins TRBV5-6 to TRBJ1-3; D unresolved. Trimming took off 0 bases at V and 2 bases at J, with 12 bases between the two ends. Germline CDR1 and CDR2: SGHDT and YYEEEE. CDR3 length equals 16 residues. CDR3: CASSLDTWAPGNTIYF. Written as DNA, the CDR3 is TGTGCCAGCAGCTTGGACACTTGGGCCCCTGGAAACACCATATATTTT.

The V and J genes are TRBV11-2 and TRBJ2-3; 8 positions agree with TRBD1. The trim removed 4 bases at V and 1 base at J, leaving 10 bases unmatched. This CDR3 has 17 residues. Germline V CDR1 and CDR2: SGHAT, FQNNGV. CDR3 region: CASSSWMDRDGTDTQYF. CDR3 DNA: TGTGCCAGCAGCTCCTGGATGGACAGGGATGGCACAGATACGCAGTATTTT.

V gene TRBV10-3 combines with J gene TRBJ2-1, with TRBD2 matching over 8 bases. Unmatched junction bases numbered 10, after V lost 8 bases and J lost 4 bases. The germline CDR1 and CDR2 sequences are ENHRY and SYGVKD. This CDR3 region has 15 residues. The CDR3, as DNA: TGTGCCATCGCAGATACTAGCGGTTTGTACAATGAGCAGTTCTTC. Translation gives CAIADTSGLYNEQFF.